This TCR beta chain appears in the sequencing data of a study of shared clonotypes between healthy human individuals (dated by TCRdb to 2018 to 2020). About the study as a whole: The cohort comprised a couple of women and a few men aged 18 to 49 years. Per donor, three plates each were used for CD4 naive and CD4 memory, two for CD8 naive, and one for CD8 memory. To estimate repertoire size and how much clonotypes are shared between individuals, the study performed deep sequencing of blood TCR repertoires from about five healthy adults. To increase sequencing depth and limit assay-specific biases, different laboratories used diverse techniques to prepare libraries and sequence TCR repertoires. Each donor's leukapheresis produced roughly between about 0.8 and 10 billion PBMCs.

As encoded in the germline V gene, CDR1 is MNHEY while CDR2 is SVGAGI. Including cysteine and phenylalanine, the CDR3 has 12 amino acids. The DNA shown is the 36-base CDR3, in frame from base 1. Here V drops 6 bases and J drops 9 bases, and the junction holds 8 bases not matched to any gene. TCR CDR3 regions were amplified from genomic DNA by multiplex PCR using the deep immunoSEQ assay. Extracted genomic DNA from each cell subset was spread evenly across all wells of several immunoSEQ 96-well plates, with each plate serving as a replicate. For sorted subsets, roughly 200 ng genomic DNA, equal to 30,000 or so T cell genomes, was loaded into each replicate PCR. Purified libraries were measured with a Qubit 3.0 fluorometer, size-checked on a Bioanalyzer 2100, and measured again with the KAPA Library Quantification kit. Every immunoSEQ 96-well plate was sequenced on a dedicated single-read 150-cycle Illumina NextSeq 550 flow cell. Under the source paper's analysis protocol: Because the immunoSEQ output included only junctional sequences and no quality scores, the filtering could not be the same as the filtering used for full-length reads. To assign V/J genes and CDR3, sequences were annotated using PyIR, a Python wrapper for IgBLAST v1.9, with IMGT germline references. Reads were removed for weak V/J assignments (E-value above 1e-6), missing CDR3, stop codons, out-of-frame junctions, or ambiguous translated residues. V3J clonotypes were defined by identical inferred V gene, J gene, and CDR3 amino acid sequence. To compute the percentage overlap between repertoires, the number of shared unique clonotypes was divided by the size of the smaller repertoire. RTK rarefaction, the Chao1 estimator, and Recon v2.1 estimates of unobserved clonotypes were used to assess repertoire richness. For all TCRbeta clonotypes obtained by the gDNA method from four donors, generation probabilities were computed with OLGA. TCRdb provides this immuneACCESS table in a form limited to in-frame rearrangements. Some clones are lacking; in checked studies, under half of them reflect an unresolved V gene, and why the rest are absent is not known. V, J and clone size are those of that table, while D and trimming were read from the DNA. This sample has millions of clones in its table, and 95% of those were observed once. The top ten clones comprise 0.13% of the sample.

This clone was observed a few times. The antigen this receptor binds is unknown. No base-level quality is on record; no much larger clone is a single base apart. This specimen includes other DNA sequences encoding the same CDR3. What the study reported, not specific to this receptor: Larger estimated clonotype richness was generally found for naive subsets than for memory subsets. Rarefaction of sorted-subset datasets indicated incomplete sequencing despite the large sequencing depth. Across a handful of donors, roughly 5% of naive CD4, approximately 3.5% of naive CD8, 2.3% of memory CD4, and about 0.44% of memory CD8 clonotypes were shared. Sampling was restricted to blood, and TCR repertoires in tissues likely differ from the TCR repertoires found in blood. The genetic and exposure-history diversity represented was limited by the small number of donors. Pairwise subsampling led to the expectation that sequencing depth would affect the degree of clonotype sharing among donors. Compared with non-shared clonotypes, the clonotypes found in all four sorted-subset donors had higher generation probabilities.

Healthy HIV-negative adults with no recently reported acute infections or vaccinations were included as donors. Every donor was a Caucasian adult living in Nashville, Tennessee, USA. CD4+ T cells were enriched by magnetic negative selection; naive cells were then positively selected on CD45RA, and the negative fraction formed the memory subset. Blood was collected by leukapheresis, and PBMCs were isolated by Ficoll-Histopaque density gradient centrifugation and then cryopreserved in liquid nitrogen vapor phase. Analytical flow cytometry was used to check the purity and quantity of each magnetically sorted T cell population. From each sorted fraction, genomic DNA was isolated and quantified by UV absorbance on a Nanodrop 2000c.

Sequencing was done on a sample of naive CD4+ T cells sorted from blood. Taken with the paper, the label for cell subset or site translates to: CD45RA+ positively selected. The rearrangement joined TRBV6-5 to TRBJ2-7, with 7 junctional bases fitting TRBD1. The clonotype comes from a man aged 18 to 29 in good health. The CDR3 amino acid sequence is: CASSPPQGRQYF. In nucleotide form, the sequence is TGTGCCAGCAGCCCCCCACAGGGGCGGCAGTACTTC.